This TCR beta chain was recorded in a study of blood T cell repertoires in COVID-19. Study details: The United States, Italy and Spain supplied acute and convalescent COVID-19 samples. Sources were T cells, B-cell-depleted T cells, or PBMCs; the material itself was cDNA or gDNA.

Trimming cost V 4 bases and J 4 bases, with 11 bases left between them. In germline, CDR1 is SEHNR, CDR2 FQNEAQ (reference sequence). The CDR3 is made up of 14 amino acids. Study processing details: Estimated nucleated cell counts came from reference gene primer amplification. Produced via immunoSEQ multiplex PCR; TCRdb's table is partial and in-frame only. V, J and clone size are taken as reported in that table, and D and trimming were inferred from the DNA itself. The table records over 85,000 clones, about 80% of them present only once. The rearrangement joins TRBV7-9 to TRBJ1-3, with a tentative D call TRBD1 (5 bases). Sample: peripheral blood. This sequence was found in a man between 70 and 80 years old with acute or convalescent COVID-19. The CDR3 bases are TGTGCCAGCAGCTCTAGGGGCGCCGGAAACACCATATATTTT. Translating gives CASSSRGAGNTIYF.